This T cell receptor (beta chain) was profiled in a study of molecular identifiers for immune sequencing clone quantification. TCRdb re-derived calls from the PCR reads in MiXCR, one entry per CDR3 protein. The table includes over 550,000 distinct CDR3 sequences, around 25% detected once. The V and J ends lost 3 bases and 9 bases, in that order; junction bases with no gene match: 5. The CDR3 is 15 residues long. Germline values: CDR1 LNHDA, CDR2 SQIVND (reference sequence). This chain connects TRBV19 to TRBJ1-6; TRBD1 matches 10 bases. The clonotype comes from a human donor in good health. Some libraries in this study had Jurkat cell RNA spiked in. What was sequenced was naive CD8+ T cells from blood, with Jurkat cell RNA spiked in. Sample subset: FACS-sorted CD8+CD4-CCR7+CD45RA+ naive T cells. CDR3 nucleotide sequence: TGTGCCAGTAGTATTGGGACAGGGGTGGCTTCACCCCTCCACTTT. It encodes CASSIGTGVASPLHF.